Listed here are 28 T cell receptor beta chains from one sample, sequenced in a study of blood T cell repertoires in COVID-19. Only in-frame clones appear in the TCRdb table, and some are missing; sequencing was by immunoSEQ multiplex PCR. Of 220,000 or so clones listed, about 80% are singletons. Sequences were obtained from peripheral blood. These receptors originate from a woman between 25 and 40 years old who had recovered from COVID-19.

This rearrangement joins TRBV3-1 (or the pseudogene TRBV3-2) to TRBJ1-5, with TRBD1 matching over 7 bases. In germline, CDR1 is LGHDT, CDR2 YNNKEL (reference sequence). The CDR3 has 14 amino acids. V lost 2 bases and J lost 3; bases outside the gene matches: 1. In DNA form, the CDR3 reads TGTGCCAGCAGCCAACAGGGGGACAATCAGCCCCAGCATTTT. This gives the protein CASSQQGDNQPQHF.

The chain joins TRBV5-1 to TRBJ1-1, with TRBD1 matching 7 bases. The germline gives CDR1 SGHRS, CDR2 YFSETQ. The CDR3 is 14 amino acids. Germline trimming cut 4 bases from V and 11 bases from J; bases unmatched to any gene: 14. The CDR3 sequence is CASSPELNRGRAFF. In DNA, the CDR3 is TGCGCCAGCAGCCCCGAGCTGAACAGGGGCCGCGCTTTCTTT. Full variable domain (outside the CDR3, taken from reference TRBV5-1 and TRBJ1-1): KAGVTQTPRYLIKTRGQQVTLSCSPISGHRSVSWYQQTPGQGLQFLFEYFSETQRNKGNFPGRFSGRQFSNSRSEMNVSTLELGDSALYLCASSPELNRGRAFFGQGTRLTVV.

This clone has a single count. The chain joins TRBV7-2 to TRBJ2-5, with 9 bases aligning to TRBD2. This CDR3 has 15 residues. From germline, CDR1 is SGHTA and CDR2 FQGNSA. J was trimmed by 2 bases and V by 1 base; bases with no gene match: 2. DNA of the CDR3: TGTGCCAGCAGCTTAGTGACTAGCGGACAAGAGACCCAGTACTTC. Protein: CASSLVTSGQETQYF.

The gene calls are TRBV5-4 and TRBJ2-5; D possibly corresponds to TRBD2 (6 bases). The CDR3 contains 15 residues. Trimming cost V 3 bases and J 5 bases, with 17 bases left between them. Per germline, CDR1 SGHNT and CDR2 YYREEE (reference sequence). The CDR3: CASSSRDGGGETQYF. CDR3 coding DNA: TGTGCCAGCAGCTCCCGGGACGGTGGGGGGGAGACCCAGTACTTC.

This rearrangement joins TRBV30 to TRBJ2-7; TRBD1 matches 8 bases. CDR1 is GTSNPN and CDR2 is SVGIG in the germline V gene (reference sequence). Unmatched junction bases numbered 4, after V lost 1 base and J lost 2 bases. The CDR3 covers 14 residues. Here the CDR3 DNA reads TGTGCCTGGAGTGGGACAGGGATAACCTACGAGCAGTACTTC. This translates into CAWSGTGITYEQYF.

CDR3 sequence reads: CASSEFAGRGRGDYGYTF. CDR3 DNA: TGTGCCAGCAGTGAATTTGCTGGGAGGGGAAGAGGGGACTATGGCTACACCTTC. The rearrangement uses TRBV25-1 and TRBJ1-2, with D perhaps TRBD1 (5 bases). The CDR3 consists of 18 residues. Germline loops: CDR1 MGHDK, CDR2 SYGVNS. Trimming cost V 1 base and J 3 bases, with 21 bases left between them.

The chain recombines TRBV12-1 with TRBJ2-1; TRBD2 was called by the table and not checked on the DNA. TRBV12-1 is shown as a pseudogene. The CDR3 is made up of 16 amino acids. CDR3 coding DNA: TGTGCCAGCAGCTTCGCCCGGGACTATCCCTACAATGAGCAGTTCTTC. It yields the protein CASSFARDYPYNEQFF.

This chain links TRBV4-1 with TRBJ2-7; D is possibly TRBD1 (5 bases). The CDR3 has 15 amino acids. Trimming stripped 1 base from V and 7 bases from J, with 17 bases between. From germline, CDR1 is MGHRA and CDR2 YSYEKL. The CDR3 sequence: CASSQGQGPPREQYF. The CDR3 DNA follows: TGCGCCAGCAGCCAAGGCCAGGGCCCCCCGAGGGAGCAGTACTTC.

The rearrangement joins TRBV3-1 (or the pseudogene TRBV3-2) to TRBJ1-2; D uncertain. The V gene's germline CDR1 is LGHDT and CDR2 YNNKEL (reference sequence). This CDR3 region has 16 residues. V was shortened by 0 bases and J by 5 bases, with 16 bases between the two germline ends. The CDR3, as DNA: TGTGCCAGCAGCCAAGAGGCCCCAGCGAATCAATATGGCTACACCTTC. This sequence encodes CASSQEAPANQYGYTF.

The chain is built from TRBV19 and TRBJ2-7; possibly TRBD1 for D (6 bases). The germline CDR1 and CDR2 sequences are LNHDA and SQIVND (reference sequence). The V gene lost 5 bases and the J gene lost 3 bases, with 11 bases spanning the gap. This CDR3 has 13 residues. The CDR3 loop reads CASSQGLHYEQYF. The CDR3 DNA reads TGTGCCAGTAGTCAGGGGTTACACTACGAGCAGTACTTC.

The V call is TRBV7-2, the J call TRBJ2-2, with 14 bases fitting TRBD2. V shed 8 bases, J shed 8 bases, and the junction held 16 bases outside the gene matches. Germline values: CDR1 SGHTA, CDR2 FQGNSA. This CDR3 has 18 residues. The CDR3 bases are TGTGCCAGCCAACGACTAGGACTAGCGGGAGGTAGAGCAGGGGAGCTGTTTTTT. The encoded protein is CASQRLGLAGGRAGELFF.

The chain combines TRBV18 with TRBJ2-3; possible D gene TRBD2, 6 bases. This CDR3 has 15 amino acids. V was shortened by 3 bases and J by 1 base, with 11 bases between the two germline ends. Germline V gene data show CDR1 as KGHSH and CDR2 as LQKENI. In DNA, the CDR3 is TGTGCCAGCTCACCGGAGCGGGCCCGCACAGATACGCAGTATTTT. Protein: CASSPERARTDTQYF.

This clone was detected only a few times. The J gene is TRBJ1-5, the V gene TRBV19; 8 bases match TRBD1. The CDR3 runs to 14 residues. Germline loops: CDR1 LNHDA, CDR2 SQIVND (reference sequence). Trimming cost V 5 bases and J 7 bases; bases outside gene matches: 7. The CDR3 reads CASSSRQGIQPQHF. CDR3 DNA: TGTGCCAGTAGTTCCAGACAGGGGATCCAGCCCCAGCATTTT.

V gene TRBV7-3 combines with J gene TRBJ2-1; 8 bases agree with TRBD2. The CDR3 loop spans 15 amino acids. Germline V gene sequence: CDR1 SGHTA, CDR2 FQGTGA. After removal of 2 bases from V and 5 bases from J, the junction contained 5 bases not matched to a gene. This chain's CDR3 is CASSLGGRNNNEQFF. The CDR3, as DNA: TGTGCCAGCAGCTTAGGCGGGAGGAACAACAATGAGCAGTTCTTC. Variable domain in full (rest from reference TRBV7-3 and TRBJ2-1): GAGVSQTPSNKVTEKGKYVELRCDPISGHTALYWYRQSLGQGPEFLIYFQGTGAADDSGLPNDRFFAVRPEGSVSTLKIQRTERGDSAVYLCASSLGGRNNNEQFFGPGTRLTVL.

This sequence joins TRBV29-1 and TRBJ2-7; TRBD1 matches at 7 bases. V shed 4 bases, J shed 7 bases, and the junction held 10 bases outside the gene matches. The CDR3 totals 13 residues. Germline CDR1 is SQVTM and CDR2 is ANQGSEA. The CDR3 bases are TGCAGCGTTGGGAAGGACAGGTCGGGGGAGCAGTACTTC. Protein sequence: CSVGKDRSGEQYF.

J is TRBJ2-3 and V is TRBV10-3; D gene uncertain. Trimming removed 0 bases from V and 1 base from J, with 11 bases in between. From germline, CDR1 is ENHRY and CDR2 SYGVKD. This CDR3 region has 16 residues. This chain's CDR3 is CAISESKYAGTDTQYF. CDR3 sequence (DNA): TGTGCCATCAGTGAGTCGAAGTACGCAGGCACAGATACGCAGTATTTT.

The chain couples TRBV7-2 to TRBJ2-2, with 15 bases lining up with TRBD2. Trimming at V came to 5 bases and at J to 10 bases, leaving 8 bases not matched to a gene. Germline assignment: CDR1 SGHTA and CDR2 FQGNSA. The CDR3 extends over 16 amino acids. The CDR3 here is CASSPWTSGRAKELFF. DNA of the CDR3: TGTGCCAGCAGCCCCTGGACTAGCGGGAGGGCAAAGGAGCTGTTTTTT.

The V gene is TRBV7-9, the J gene TRBJ1-1; D remains ambiguous. CDR1 SEHNR and CDR2 FQNEAQ come from the germline V gene (reference sequence). The CDR3 consists of 13 residues. V was trimmed by 5 bases and J by 1 base, leaving 8 bases between them. Written as DNA, the CDR3 is TGTGCCAGCAGCACCAGGAAGAACACTGAAGCTTTCTTT. It specifies CASSTRKNTEAFF.

In this sample, this clone turned up a few times. The genes are TRBV10-3 and TRBJ2-2; 8 bases fit TRBD2. The CDR3 sequence is 16 residues long. Germline V gives CDR1 ENHRY, CDR2 SYGVKD. The V and J ends lost 0 bases and 5 bases, in that order; junction bases with no gene match: 5. CDR3 region: CAISESGLGGTGELFF. CDR3 nucleotide sequence: TGTGCCATCAGTGAGTCGGGACTAGGTGGTACCGGGGAGCTGTTTTTT.

The chain carries TRBV7-3 and TRBJ2-1; no definite D call. Trimming shortened V by 2 bases and J by 5 bases, and 7 bases separated the two germline ends. Germline CDR1 and CDR2: SGHTA and FQGTGA. The CDR3 has 13 residues. The DNA for the CDR3 is TGTGCCAGCAGCTTATCCCAGGACAATGAGCAGTTCTTC. Encoded protein: CASSLSQDNEQFF. Full variable domain (outside the CDR3, taken from reference TRBV7-3 and TRBJ2-1): GAGVSQTPSNKVTEKGKYVELRCDPISGHTALYWYRQSLGQGPEFLIYFQGTGAADDSGLPNDRFFAVRPEGSVSTLKIQRTERGDSAVYLCASSLSQDNEQFFGPGTRLTVL.

The V call is TRBV7-9, the J call TRBJ2-5; 8 nucleotides line up with TRBD2. The germline V gene encodes CDR1 SEHNR and CDR2 FQNEAQ (reference sequence). The CDR3 contains 15 residues. J lost 2 bases, V lost 4 bases, and 6 bases had no gene match. CDR3 region: CASSSTTSGQETQYF. CDR3 sequence (DNA): TGTGCCAGCAGCTCCACAACTAGCGGACAAGAGACCCAGTACTTC. Supplemented by reference TRBV7-9 and TRBJ2-5, the full variable domain reads DTGVSQNPRHKITKRGQNVTFRCDPISEHNRLYWYRQTLGQGPEFLTYFQNEAQLEKSRLLSDRFSAERPKGSFSTLEIQRTEQGDSAMYLCASSSTTSGQETQYFGPGTRLLVL.

This chain connects TRBV10-2 to TRBJ2-7; the D gene is possibly TRBD2 (6 bases). Germline values: CDR1 WSHSY, CDR2 SAAADI. The CDR3 sequence is 15 residues long. V shed 6 bases and J shed 7 bases, with 22 bases lying between them. CDR3 DNA: TGCGCCAGCAGAGGGTCCGGGAGCGATAAAGGAGAGCAGTACTTC. Its protein product is CASRGSGSDKGEQYF.

V gene TRBV5-4 combines with J gene TRBJ1-6; D call uncertain. Germline CDR1 and CDR2: SGHNT and YYREEE (reference sequence). The V and J ends lost 3 bases and 10 bases respectively, with 17 bases between them. The CDR3 covers 15 residues. The CDR3 region is CASSYQTDKRSPLHF. Here the CDR3 DNA reads TGTGCCAGCAGCTATCAGACTGATAAGAGGTCACCCCTCCACTTT.

The table lists this clone with a few counts. This chain links TRBV28 with TRBJ2-5, with a possible D match to TRBD1 (6 bases). The CDR3 length is 12 residues. Per germline, CDR1 MDHEN and CDR2 SYDVKM. Trimming stripped 6 bases from V and 4 bases from J, with 9 bases between. The CDR3 DNA follows: TGTGCCAGCAGCGAGACAGGAGAGACCCAGTACTTC. Translation gives CASSETGETQYF. The full variable domain, rest sourced from reference TRBV28 and TRBJ2-5, is DVKVTQSSRYLVKRTGEKVFLECVQDMDHENMFWYRQDPGLGLRLIYFSYDVKMKEKGDIPEGYSVSREKKERFSLILESASTNQTSMYLCASSETGETQYFGPGTRLLVL.

This chain joins TRBV6-5 and TRBJ2-6; unclear D gene. Germline CDR1 and CDR2: MNHEY and SVGAGI. V shed 8 bases and J shed 0 bases, with 8 bases lying between them. The CDR3 has 14 amino acids. CDR3 loop: CASLSPSGANVLTF. CDR3 DNA: TGTGCCAGCCTTTCTCCCTCTGGGGCCAACGTCCTGACTTTC.

The CDR3 nucleotides are TGTGCCAGCAGCCAAGGACAGGGACGTAATAATGAGCAGTTCTTC. This sequence encodes CASSQGQGRNNEQFF. The genes are TRBV14 and TRBJ2-1; 7 bases match TRBD1. The V and J ends lost 1 base and 7 bases, in that order; junction bases with no gene match: 7. Germline CDR1 is SGHDN and CDR2 is FVKESK. This CDR3 has 15 residues.

This chain uses TRBV5-3 with TRBJ2-7; 14 bases are shared with TRBD2. TRBV5-3 is given ORF status, its function remaining uncertain. With V trimmed by 4 bases and J by 6 bases, 12 bases remained unmatched. The CDR3 runs 17 residues. Written as DNA, the CDR3 is TGTGCCAGAAGCACTGACCGGACTAGCGGGAGGTATTGCGAGCAGTACTTC. It specifies CARSTDRTSGRYCEQYF.

This clone was detected a few times. The chain joins TRBV5-1 to TRBJ1-6; 8 nucleotides align to TRBD1. The CDR3 extends over 16 amino acids. The germline V gene has CDR1 SGHRS and CDR2 YFSETQ. Trimming took 4 bases from V and 4 from J; bases not matched to a gene: 7. The CDR3 bases are TGCGCCAGCAGCCCCCAGGGGGCAGGGTATAATTCACCCCTCCACTTT. Its protein product is CASSPQGAGYNSPLHF. The full variable domain, in which reference TRBV5-1 and TRBJ1-6 provide the parts outside the CDR3, is KAGVTQTPRYLIKTRGQQVTLSCSPISGHRSVSWYQQTPGQGLQFLFEYFSETQRNKGNFPGRFSGRQFSNSRSEMNVSTLELGDSALYLCASSPQGAGYNSPLHFGNGTRLTVT.